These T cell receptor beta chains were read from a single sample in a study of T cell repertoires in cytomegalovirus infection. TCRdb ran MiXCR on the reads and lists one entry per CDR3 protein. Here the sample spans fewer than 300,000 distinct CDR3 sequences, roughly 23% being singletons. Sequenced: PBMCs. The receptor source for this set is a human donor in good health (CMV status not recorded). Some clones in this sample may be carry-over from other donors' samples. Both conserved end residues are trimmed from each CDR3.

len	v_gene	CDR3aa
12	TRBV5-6	ASSLFPGIAEQY
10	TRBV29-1	SFYGGTYEQY
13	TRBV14	ASSQDHSGRTEAF
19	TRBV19	ASSMVPPGQDFRHSYNEQF
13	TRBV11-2	ASSLGAWDGYGYT
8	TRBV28	ASNGVGYT
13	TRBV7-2	ASSLAQGIADTQY
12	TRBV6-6	ASSSTWENQPQH
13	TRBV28	ASRRPDSGANVLT
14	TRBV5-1	ASSWGGGPGRDEQF
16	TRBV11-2	ASSSTTSGRSNTGELF
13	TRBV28	ASSLRTGTNYGYT
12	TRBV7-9	ASSLAGNNQPQH
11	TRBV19	ASTIQGNQPQH
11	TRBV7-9	ASTLHENTEAF
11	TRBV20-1	SWRGGLQETQY
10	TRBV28	ASSFVNYGYT
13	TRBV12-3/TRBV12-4	ASRSDSPITDTQY
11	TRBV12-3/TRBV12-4	ASSSQEDQPQH
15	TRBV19	ASSPRATGQTAYEQY
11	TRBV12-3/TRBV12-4	ASSLRAGDEQF
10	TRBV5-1	ASSLPGDEQY
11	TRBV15	ATSEGYTDTQY
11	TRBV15	ATSPPTADTQY
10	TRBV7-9	ASSWGPLEQY
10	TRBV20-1	SASIGVNGYT
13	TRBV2	ASSEQGKNYNEQF
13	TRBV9	ASSVQGEGYNEQF
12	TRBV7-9	ASSPGQGYTEAF
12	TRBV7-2	ASSPGQQAYGYT
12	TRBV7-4	ATALRTGDTEAF
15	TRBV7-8	ASSTRGLAVAKNIQY
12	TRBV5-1	ASSLESVNTEAF
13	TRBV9	ASTRLAGGGTEQF
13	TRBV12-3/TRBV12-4	ASSFVGFAKNIQY
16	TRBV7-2	ASSPHGAGVVSYNEQF
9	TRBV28	ASSLLDEQF
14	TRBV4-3	ASSQEVVGMNTEAF
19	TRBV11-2	ASSLDRRAGANPPRTDTQY
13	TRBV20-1	SASLSRAGRNEQF